The clone carrying this T cell receptor beta chain was seen once. Original handling: Nucleated cell number was recorded as an estimate derived from reference gene primer amplification. Data came from immunoSEQ multiplex PCR; TCRdb stores just in-frame clones and leaves some out. That table furnishes V, J and clone size, whereas the DNA furnished D and trimming. The table shows about 130,000 clones, with around 73% occurring only once. The data derive from a study of blood T cell repertoires in COVID-19. Losses at the gene ends were 5 bases for V and 2 bases for J; bases not matched to a gene: 5. The CDR3 length is 14 residues. Germline values: CDR1 GTSNPN, CDR2 SVGIG (reference sequence).

Input material: peripheral blood. The chain combines TRBV30 with TRBJ1-5; 8 positions match TRBD1. The sequence derives from a man aged 55 to 70 who had recovered from COVID-19. This CDR3 is CAWSQGARNQPQHF. The DNA for the CDR3 is TGTGCCTGGTCTCAGGGGGCGCGCAATCAGCCCCAGCATTTT.